These 19 T cell receptor delta chains were all obtained from the same sample, sequenced in a study of gamma-delta chains in newborns, infants, children (dated by TCRdb to between 2018 and 2021). The data were produced on an Illumina MiSeq. Clone calls in TCRdb were regenerated from the public reads with CATT, after which identical DNA sequences shared one row. The sample data list under 4,500 delta-chain clones, and approximately 14% of these were observed just once. The ten largest clones add up to 8.5% of the sample. The sequencing input was blood. The receptor source for this set is a child who was a newborn, infant or young child, either healthy, febrile or measles-vaccinated (not recorded which).

This clone has just a few counts. TCRdb's protein, taken from a much larger clone, differs from this DNA's translation at residue 6, likely owing to a read error; the protein displayed comes from the DNA. This chain connects TRDV2 to TRDJ3, with D perhaps matching TRDD3 (5 bases). The ends were cut back, 1 base at V and 0 bases at J, with 12 bases in the middle. This CDR3 contains 18 residues. Germline values: CDR1 GEAIGNYY, CDR2 EKD. CDR3 loop: CACDTPGGPSWDTRQMFF. The DNA of the CDR3 is TGTGCCTGTGACACTCCGGGGGGCCCCTCCTGGGACACCCGACAGATGTTTTTC.

This clone turned up a few times. With only one base between it and a far larger clone, this is likely a read error. Distinct nucleotide sequences in the sample also encode this CDR3. V usage is TRDV2 and J usage is TRDJ2, with 7 bases fitting TRDD3. Germline loops: CDR1 GEAIGNYY, CDR2 EKD. This CDR3 contains 17 residues. CDR3 residues: CACDSLGASTLTAQLFF. In DNA form, the CDR3 reads TGTGCCTGCGACAGTCTGGGGGCCTCTACTTTGACAGCACAACTCTTCTTT.

By share of the sample, this clone is medium-sized. The chain recombines TRDV2 with TRDJ1; 8 bases match TRDD3. V shed 0 bases, J shed 0 bases, and the junction held 20 bases outside the gene matches. The germline V gene encodes CDR1 GEAIGNYY and CDR2 EKD. This CDR3 is 21 amino acids long. Written as DNA, the CDR3 is TGTGCCTGTGACACCTTGGGACCTTCCCGGGGGATAGGGCAGAACACCGATAAACTCATCTTT. Amino acid sequence: CACDTLGPSRGIGQNTDKLIF.

This clone came up a few times. This may be a read error, as it is one base from a much larger clone. At the DNA level, this CDR3 is encoded by other sequences in the same sample as well. The chain joins TRDV2 to TRDJ1, with TRDD3 matching 8 bases. CDR3 length: 17 residues. Germline V gives CDR1 GEAIGNYY, CDR2 EKD. The CDR3 spells CACDVLGGNMYTDKLIF. CDR3 sequence (DNA): TGCGCCTGTGACGTACTGGGGGGAAATATGTACACCGATAAACTCATCTTT.

Notes on this clone: The protein given by TCRdb reflects a much larger clone and differs at residue 4 from this DNA's translation, likely from a read error; the protein shown is the DNA's translation. The J gene is TRDJ3, the V gene TRDV2; 7 bases fit TRDD3. The CDR3 is made up of 18 amino acids. Germline V gives CDR1 GEAIGNYY, CDR2 EKD. The CDR3 sequence is CACNTVGDRSWDTRQMFF. Here the CDR3 DNA reads TGTGCCTGTAACACCGTGGGGGACCGCTCCTGGGACACCCGACAGATGTTTTTC.

The sample holds a few counts of this clone. This may arise from a read error, as a much more abundant clone is one base away. This sample includes further DNA sequences coding for the same CDR3. V usage is TRDV2 and J usage is TRDJ3; TRDD3 agrees at 13 bases. The CDR3 runs to 20 residues. The germline CDR1 and CDR2 sequences are GEAIGNYY and EKD. The CDR3 nucleotides are TGTGCCTGTGACACCCTCTTACTGGGGGATACGTCCTGGGACACCCGGCAGATGTTTTTC. Its protein product is CACDTLLLGDTSWDTRQMFF.

Only a few counts were recorded for this clone. TCRdb's protein for this DNA is that of a much larger clone and differs from the translation at residue 10, likely a read error; the protein shown is the DNA translation. This chain uses TRDV2 with TRDJ1; D unclear. Per the germline V gene, CDR1 is GEAIGNYY and CDR2 is EKD. V shed 0 bases and J shed 3 bases, with 13 bases lying between them. The CDR3 consists of 15 residues. CDR3: CACDTVGENADKLIF. CDR3 coding DNA: TGTGCCTGTGACACCGTCGGCGAGAACGCCGATAAACTCATCTTT.

As regards this clone: This may be a read error, as it is one base from a much larger clone. Other DNA sequences in this sample translate to the same CDR3. This sequence joins TRDV1 and TRDJ1; 13 bases fit TRDD3. The J gene was missing in TCRdb and was found by matching the end of the DNA to germline. The CDR3 length is 24 residues. Germline-derived CDR1 and CDR2 are TSWWSYY and QGS. CDR3 DNA sequence: TGTGCTATTGGGGAACGCATATCCTACGTCCTTTACTGGGGGATACGCAGTAACACCGATAAACTCATCTTT. It is translated as CAIGERISYVLYWGIRSNTDKLIF.

The table lists this clone with a few counts. This clone may be a read error of a much larger clone one base away. This chain connects TRDV2 to TRDJ1; 8 bases line up with TRDD3. Matching the DNA to germline supplied the J gene, which TCRdb does not give. Germline assignment: CDR1 GEAIGNYY and CDR2 EKD. The CDR3 is 19 residues long. The junction had 14 bases not matched to a gene; V was cut back by 0 bases and J by 0 bases. CDR3 residues: CACDTRPNAAGGNTDKLIF. CDR3 nucleotides: TGTGCCTGTGACACCCGTCCTAACGCTGCTGGGGGAAACACCGATAAACTCATCTTT.

With regard to this clone: The TCRdb record carries a much larger clone's protein, which differs from this DNA's translation at residue 11; a read error is the likely cause, and the protein listed here is the DNA translation. This sequence joins TRDV2 and TRDJ1; 13 nucleotides line up with TRDD3. Unmatched junction bases numbered 11, after V lost 3 bases and J lost 2 bases. This CDR3 is 18 amino acids long. Germline V gene data show CDR1 as GEAIGNYY and CDR2 as EKD. CDR3 loop: CACDAVLGDTRQTDKLIF. CDR3 bases: TGTGCCTGTGACGCCGTACTGGGGGATACGCGGCAAACCGATAAACTCATCTTT.

Remarks on this clone: A much larger clone differs by one base, so this may be a read error. V is TRDV3 and J is TRDJ1; D is possibly TRDD2 or TRDD3 (5 bases each). The germline V gene has CDR1 TVYSNPD and CDR2 GDNSRS (reference sequence). The CDR3 runs 20 residues. CDR3 sequence reads: CAFAVLEWGYHEGETDELIF. The CDR3 nucleotides read TGTGCCTTTGCGGTCCTAGAGTGGGGCTACCATGAGGGCGAGACCGATGAACTCATCTTT.

By proportion, this clone is large (0.1 to 1%). Different DNA sequences within this sample yield the same CDR3. V is TRDV2 and J is TRDJ1, with 9 bases fitting TRDD3. J was trimmed by 0 bases and V by 0 bases; bases with no gene match: 10. This CDR3 spans 18 amino acids. Germline V lookup: CDR1 GEAIGNYY, CDR2 EKD. The CDR3 DNA reads TGTGCCTGTGACACCATCTCCCCTCCTGGGGGATACACCGATAAACTCATCTTT. Its translation is CACDTISPPGGYTDKLIF.

Turning to this clone: For this DNA, TCRdb reports the protein of a much larger clone, which diverges at residue 8, most likely from a read error; the protein presented here is translated directly from the DNA. The genes are TRDV2 and TRDJ1, with 12 bases lining up with TRDD3. Germline V CDR1 and CDR2: GEAIGNYY, EKD. The CDR3 length is 18 residues. V trimming: 0 bases; J trimming: 4 bases; junction bases outside the gene matches: 11. In DNA form, the CDR3 reads TGTGCCTGTGACACCGTCCCTTCTGGGGGATACGCTGGCGATAAACTCATCTTT. It translates to CACDTVPSGGYAGDKLIF.

The table lists this clone with a few counts. TCRdb's entry gives the protein of a much larger clone, which mismatches this DNA's translation at residue 12, likely from a read error; the protein reported here is translated from the DNA. The chain recombines TRDV2 with TRDJ2; 12 nucleotides match TRDD3. The germline gives CDR1 GEAIGNYY, CDR2 EKD. The CDR3 has 16 amino acids. CDR3 protein: CACDPLGDTLTTQLFF. In nucleotides, the CDR3 is TGTGCCTGTGACCCACTGGGGGATACTTTGACAACACAACTCTTCTTT.

A note on this clone: Given a far larger clone just one base away, this is likely a sequencing read error. The J gene is TRDJ1, the V gene TRDV2; 10 bases are a match to TRDD3. TCRdb records no J gene; here it was assigned by comparing the DNA to germline. CDR1 GEAIGNYY and CDR2 EKD come from the germline V gene. The CDR3 has 22 amino acids. CDR3 loop: CACDTVDYGAGGYARRTDKLIF. CDR3 DNA sequence: TGTGCCTGTGACACCGTGGACTACGGCGCTGGGGGATATGCGAGAAGAACCGACAAACTCATCTTT.

Concerning this clone itself: One end of the junction is discordant with germline, which a read error may explain. J is TRDJ3 and V is TRDV2, with 7 bases fitting TRDD3. Germline matching of the DNA provided the J gene here, since TCRdb leaves it blank. Germline V lookup: CDR1 GEAIGNYY, CDR2 EKD. This CDR3 is built from 19 residues. Here the CDR3 DNA reads TGTGCCTGTGGCACGGGGGAGGGGGATGCAGAATGGGACACCCGAAAGATGTTTTTC. It is translated as CACGTGEGDAEWDTRKMFF.

This clone turned up a few times. The translation of this DNA and the TCRdb protein of a much larger clone differ at residue 6, probably owing to a read error; the protein shown here is translated from the DNA. The chain combines TRDV2 with TRDJ2; TRDD3 matches at 8 bases. The CDR3 has 15 residues. J lost 3 bases, V lost 2 bases, and 4 bases had no gene match. Germline V CDR1 and CDR2: GEAIGNYY, EKD. This chain's CDR3 is CACDIPGDMTAQLFF. CDR3 nucleotide sequence: TGTGCCTGTGACATACCGGGGGATATGACAGCACAACTCTTCTTT.

For this clone: This DNA's translation differs at residue 10 from TCRdb's protein, which comes from a much larger clone; a read error is likely, and the protein shown is translated from the DNA. The V call is TRDV2, the J call TRDJ1, with 10 bases identical to TRDD3. CDR1 is GEAIGNYY, CDR2 EKD, per germline. V was clipped by 3 bases and J by 5 bases; unmatched bases: 17. The CDR3 covers 18 residues. The CDR3 here is CACDFILGDARRGDKLIF. In DNA form, the CDR3 reads TGTGCCTGTGACTTCATACTGGGGGATGCGCGAAGAGGAGATAAACTCATCTTT.

This clone occurred a few times. The translation of this DNA and the TCRdb protein of a much larger clone differ at residue 10, probably owing to a read error; the protein shown here is translated from the DNA. Here the CDR3 reads CACDKLGDTFTAQLFF. DNA for the CDR3: TGTGCCTGTGACAAACTGGGGGATACTTTTACAGCACAACTCTTCTTT. The chain recombines TRDV2 with TRDJ2; 12 bases map to TRDD3. CDR3 length: 16 residues. Germline V gene data show CDR1 as GEAIGNYY and CDR2 as EKD.